This T cell receptor (beta chain) was documented in a study of T cells in Graves' hyperthyroidism and ophthalmopathy. Study outcomes and limitations: Blood also contained most expanded thyroid clonotypes above 0.001. Patients with ophthalmopathy were separated from those with stable hyperthyroidism by a 13 V-J model.

Amplification of TCR beta CDR3 regions used RNA as the template. The HTBI primer set was used in a first-round RT-PCR of the TCR CDR3. TCRdb reprocessed the multiplex PCR reads with MiXCR, giving one entry per CDR3 protein. This table holds 250,000 to 400,000 distinct CDR3 sequences, approximately 13% found once. The CDR3 sequence is 13 residues long. Germline V gives CDR1 LGHDT, CDR2 YNNKEL (reference sequence). With 4 bases removed from V and 3 bases from J, the gap between germline ends came to 10 bases. PBMCs were derived from around 10 ml fresh peripheral blood. Ten or more counts support this clonotype. What it binds is unknown.

Sample: blood. This sequence was found in a woman aged 40 to 50 with Graves' ophthalmopathy. The chain joins TRBV3-1 to TRBJ2-7; D possibly corresponds to TRBD2 (5 bases). The DNA for the CDR3 is TGTGCCAGCAGCCGAGGACTGATCTACGAGCAGTACTTC. Translating gives CASSRGLIYEQYF.